The 20 T cell receptor beta chains below were found in one sample sequenced in a study of blood T cells in healthy people across ages. A sample-barcoded 5' primer and a J-beta primer mix were used in a second PCR of about 7 to 11 cycles. TCRdb re-called the 5' RACE reads with MiXCR, one entry per CDR3 protein. The table records some 920,000 distinct CDR3 sequences, 45% to 60% of them present only once. The specimen sequenced was blood. Receptor source: a woman aged 55-75 years in good health.

This clonotype showed up just a few times. The chain employs TRBV5-1 and TRBJ2-5, with TRBD2 matching 9 bases. The CDR3 is made up of 17 amino acids. V lost 4 bases to trimming and J lost 0 bases; unmatched junction nucleotides: 10. CDR1 and CDR2 from the germline V gene are SGHRS and YFSETQ. CDR3 loop: CASSPPSSGDYQETQYF. In DNA, the CDR3 is TGCGCCAGCAGCCCCCCCTCTAGCGGGGATTACCAAGAGACCCAGTACTTC.

This clonotype was seen only a few times. The V and J genes are TRBV29-1 and TRBJ2-3; the D is unclear. Germline V gene lookup returns CDR1 SQVTM and CDR2 ANQGSEA. V was trimmed by 2 bases and J by 5 bases, leaving 8 bases between them. This CDR3 spans 12 amino acids. This chain's CDR3 is CSVEWTGDTQYF. CDR3 DNA: TGCAGCGTTGAATGGACCGGAGATACGCAGTATTTT.

The genes are TRBV20-1 and TRBJ1-5; D is undetermined. The CDR3 contains 13 residues. The germline gives CDR1 DFQATT, CDR2 SNEGSKA (reference sequence). V was cut by 6 bases and J by 7 bases, with 16 bases left in between. The DNA of the CDR3 is TGCAGTGCCGACGATGGGTCTTTGCAGCCCCAGCATTTT. It translates to CSADDGSLQPQHF.

V is TRBV28 and J is TRBJ2-3; 8 nucleotides agree with TRBD2. J was trimmed by 8 bases and V by 11 bases; bases with no gene match: 18. The germline V gene encodes CDR1 MDHEN and CDR2 SYDVKM. CDR3 size: 15 residues. The CDR3 loop reads CASTRSLAGIGTQYF. The CDR3 DNA follows: TGTGCCTCGACTCGGAGTTTAGCGGGAATTGGTACGCAGTATTTT.

The table lists this clonotype with a few counts. V and J are TRBV6-1 and TRBJ2-5; perhaps TRBD2 as D (6 bases). The length of the CDR3 is 14 residues. Per germline, CDR1 MNHNS and CDR2 SASEGT. Trimming shortened V by 4 bases and J by 2 bases, and 11 bases separated the two germline ends. CDR3 loop: CASSAGGWQETQYF. CDR3 sequence (DNA): TGTGCCAGCAGTGCAGGAGGGTGGCAAGAGACCCAGTACTTC.

The chain is built from TRBV12-3 or TRBV12-4 and TRBJ1-4, with D uncertain. V was trimmed by 7 bases and J by 11 bases, leaving 11 bases between them. This CDR3 contains 11 residues. In DNA, the CDR3 is TGTGCCAGCAACCTTGGAGACAAACTGTTTTTT. Its protein product is CASNLGDKLFF.

The chain combines TRBV25-1 with TRBJ2-5; 14 bases line up with TRBD2. The CDR3 contains 15 residues. Trimming removed 6 bases from V and 5 bases from J; junction bases left unmatched: 5. CDR1 is MGHDK, CDR2 SYGVNS, per germline. Here the CDR3 reads CASRTSGRAWETQYF. The CDR3, as DNA: TGTGCCAGCAGGACTAGCGGGAGGGCCTGGGAGACCCAGTACTTC.

This clonotype was observed a handful of times. This chain uses TRBV9 with TRBJ2-4; D remains ambiguous. Germline V gene lookup returns CDR1 SGDLS and CDR2 YYNGEE. V was clipped by 0 bases and J by 2 bases, with 15 bases between them. This CDR3 is built from 17 residues. The CDR3 bases are TGTGCCAGCAGCGTAGCCGGCCAATCGTCGTCCAAAAACATTCAGTACTTC. Its protein product is CASSVAGQSSSKNIQYF.

The chain recombines TRBV12-3 or TRBV12-4 with TRBJ2-5; no reliable D call. The V end was cut by 8 bases, the J end by 1 base, with 11 bases between. The CDR3 sequence is 13 residues long. This CDR3 is CASVWQFQETQYF. CDR3 sequence (DNA): TGTGCCAGCGTATGGCAGTTCCAAGAGACCCAGTACTTC.

The V and J genes are TRBV5-6 and TRBJ2-5; TRBD2 matches at 7 bases. The CDR3 length is 14 residues. Germline V gives CDR1 SGHDT, CDR2 YYEEEE. V shed 5 bases, J shed 3 bases, and the junction held 7 bases outside the gene matches. In DNA form, the CDR3 reads TGTGCCAGCAGGGAGGACGCGGGAGAAGAGACCCAGTACTTC. Encoded protein: CASREDAGEETQYF.

The rearrangement joins TRBV11-1 to TRBJ2-1; perhaps TRBD2 as D (5 bases). The DNA end is a closer match to TRBJ2-7, so the J assignment may be wrong. Per germline, CDR1 SGHAT and CDR2 FQDESV (reference sequence). The CDR3 consists of 17 residues. In DNA, the CDR3 is TGTGCCAGCAGCTTAGCGCTACTAGTAGGCTCCTACAATGAGCAGTACTTC. Translation gives CASSLALLVGSYNEQYF.

This clonotype came up a few times. V usage is TRBV21-1 and J usage is TRBJ2-7; the D call in the table, TRBD2, was not verified against the DNA. TRBV21-1 constitutes a pseudogene. CDR3 length equals 16 residues. The CDR3 DNA reads TGTGCCAGCAGCAAATCGGGACTAGCGGGATTCTACGAGCAGTACTTC. Protein sequence: CASSKSGLAGFYEQYF.

This clonotype was seen only once. CDR3 in DNA: TGCAGTGCTAGTGATGGCGGGAGTTCGTCCGAGCAGTACTTC. It is translated as CSASDGGSSSEQYF. The chain carries TRBV20-1 and TRBJ2-7, with 7 bases fitting TRBD2. Germline CDR1 and CDR2: DFQATT and SNEGSKA (reference sequence). This CDR3 has 14 amino acids. V lost 3 bases to trimming and J lost 6 bases; unmatched junction nucleotides: 11.

The chain is built from TRBV7-2 and TRBJ1-6; D gene ambiguous. Between the trimmed V and J ends, which lost 1 base and 10 bases, there was a span of 11 bases. CDR1 is SGHTA and CDR2 is FQGNSA in the germline V gene. CDR3 size: 14 residues. The CDR3 DNA reads as TGTGCCAGCAGCTTAGAGTCAGGAACCTCACCCCTCCACTTT. This gives the protein CASSLESGTSPLHF.

This rearrangement joins TRBV29-1 to TRBJ2-3; D is perhaps TRBD1 or TRBD2 (5 bases each). Trimming cost V 8 bases and J 6 bases, with 18 bases left between them. The CDR3 is made up of 13 amino acids. The germline CDR1 and CDR2 sequences are SQVTM and ANQGSEA. The CDR3 sequence: CSTGPPRRDTQYF. DNA for the CDR3: TGCAGCACAGGACCGCCAAGGAGGGATACGCAGTATTTT.

The CDR3 bases are TGTGCCAGCAGTTCGACAGGTCCCCGGTACGAGCAGTACTTC. Translated, it gives CASSSTGPRYEQYF. The V call is TRBV28, the J call TRBJ2-7, with D perhaps TRBD1 (6 bases). The CDR3 has 14 residues. The V and J ends lost 4 bases and 4 bases respectively, with 14 bases between them. Germline CDR1 reads MDHEN; CDR2 reads SYDVKM.

This clonotype showed up just once. The rearrangement joins TRBV20-1 to TRBJ2-5, with a weak D call TRBD2 (6 bases). TRBJ2-7 explains the end of the DNA better; the J call may be wrong. This CDR3 region has 15 residues. Germline CDR1 is DFQATT and CDR2 is SNEGSKA (reference sequence). For the CDR3, the DNA is TGCAGTGCTAGCGCTGCGGGGACCTCCATCTACGAGCAGTACTTC. It is translated as CSASAAGTSIYEQYF.

The V call is TRBV7-2, the J call TRBJ1-1, with TRBD1 matching over 7 bases. CDR1 is SGHTA, CDR2 FQGNSA, per germline. Trimming removed 5 bases from V and 4 bases from J; junction bases left unmatched: 4. This CDR3 spans 13 amino acids. The CDR3 DNA reads TGTGCCAGCAGCGCACACAGGGGCACTGAAGCTTTCTTT. It codes for CASSAHRGTEAFF.

This chain uses TRBV7-2 with TRBJ2-3; D call uncertain. CDR3 length: 15 amino acids. V shed 5 bases and J shed 2 bases, with 14 bases lying between them. Germline V lookup: CDR1 SGHTA, CDR2 FQGNSA. CDR3 DNA: TGTGCCAGCAGCCCCCCTAAGAGCGCCACAGATACGCAGTATTTT. This sequence encodes CASSPPKSATDTQYF.

This clonotype has a handful of counts. The J gene is TRBJ2-3, the V gene TRBV28, with unresolved D. The CDR3 is 10 amino acids. V lost 6 bases, J lost 14 bases, and 12 bases lay in between. Per germline, CDR1 MDHEN and CDR2 SYDVKM. This chain's CDR3 is CASSLRRSYF. The CDR3 DNA reads TGTGCCAGCAGCCTCAGGAGATCGTATTTT.